These T cell receptor beta chains were read from a single sample in a study of blood T cell repertoires in COVID-19. Repertoires were generated with immunoSEQ multiplex PCR, while TCRdb's copy carries only in-frame clones and drops some. The table has 140,000 to 150,000 clones, around 87% seen once; the top ten hold about 11%. The sequencing input was PBMCs or T cells enriched from blood (not recorded which). These receptors all come from a man between 60 and 70 years old who had recovered from COVID-19. The CDR3 runs from the conserved cysteine through the conserved F or W. The D gene is left open where the match is weak. Only some rows state a clone size, as once, few, many or a class for expanded clones.

NA NA TRBJ2-5 TRBV5-1 CASSLATGQETQYF TGCGCCAGCAGCTTGGCCACAGGCCAAGAGACCCAGTACTTC
TRBD1 NA TRBJ1-2 TRBV4-1 CASSHYPTGVGYGYTF TGCGCCAGCAGCCATTACCCCACAGGGGTGGGCTATGGCTACACCTTC
NA NA TRBJ1-1 TRBV19 CASTPRGDGRMNTEAFF TGTGCCAGTACTCCACGAGGGGACGGGAGAATGAACACTGAAGCTTTCTTT
NA few TRBJ1-1 TRBV5-1 CASSVYRHAEAFF TGCGCCAGCAGCGTATACAGGCATGCTGAAGCTTTCTTT
TRBD2 NA TRBJ2-7 TRBV28 CASSLRGGREQYF TGTGCCAGCAGTCTCCGGGGGGGGCGCGAGCAGTACTTC
NA NA TRBJ1-2 TRBV6-5 CASSYSNRARGYTF TGTGCCAGCAGTTACTCGAACAGGGCACGCGGCTACACCTTC
TRBD2 NA TRBJ2-5 TRBV28 CASSFRTSGGGAQYF TGTGCCAGCAGTTTCCGGACTAGCGGTGGCGGGGCCCAGTACTTC
NA NA TRBJ1-6 TRBV2 CASRSSNSPLHF TGTGCCAGCAGATCCTCTAATTCACCCCTCCACTTT
NA NA TRBJ2-3 TRBV21-1 CASSVPLAGAGGTDTQYF TGTGCCAGCAGCGTCCCCCTAGCGGGAGCAGGGGGCACAGATACGCAGTATTTT
TRBD1 NA TRBJ1-4 TRBV2 CASHARRDSNEKLFF TGTGCCAGCCACGCACGCCGGGACAGTAATGAAAAACTGTTTTTT
TRBD2 NA TRBJ2-7 TRBV7-2 CASSPGGSSYEQYF TGTGCCAGCAGCCCGGGCGGGAGCTCCTACGAGCAGTACTTC
TRBD1 NA TRBJ1-1 TRBV12-5 CASGFQGATEAFF TGTGCTAGTGGTTTTCAGGGGGCGACTGAAGCTTTCTTT
TRBD1 NA TRBJ1-2 TRBV18 CASSPPTGGDYGYTF TGTGCCAGCTCACCTCCGACAGGGGGGGACTATGGCTACACCTTC
TRBD1 NA TRBJ1-2 TRBV28 CASSLGRGRVFDGYTF TGTGCCAGCAGTTTGGGCAGGGGGAGAGTTTTTGATGGCTACACCTTC
TRBD1 NA TRBJ2-7 TRBV29-1 CSVGDRGLEQYF TGCAGCGTGGGGGACAGGGGGCTCGAGCAGTACTTC